This TCR beta chain was recorded in a study of OX40 agonist ivuxolimab in advanced cancers. Sequencing was performed with immunoSEQ multiplex PCR; in TCRdb, only in-frame clones are kept and a portion is missing. Of some 100,000 clones listed, around four fifths are singletons. This material consisted of CD4+ or CD8+ T cells sorted from blood, taken in a trial of the OX40 agonist ivuxolimab. This sequence was found in an adult with an advanced solid tumor such as melanoma, head and neck, liver or kidney cancer.

DNA for the CDR3: TGTGCCAGCAGCTTAGCTGGCTTAGAGATCTATGGCTACACCTTC. The encoded protein is CASSLAGLEIYGYTF. The chain carries TRBV7-9 and TRBJ1-2; D gene uncertain. This CDR3 comprises 15 residues. The germline V and J ends were trimmed by 0 bases and 4 bases, with 12 bases remaining between them. Germline V lookup: CDR1 SEHNR, CDR2 FQNEAQ (reference sequence).